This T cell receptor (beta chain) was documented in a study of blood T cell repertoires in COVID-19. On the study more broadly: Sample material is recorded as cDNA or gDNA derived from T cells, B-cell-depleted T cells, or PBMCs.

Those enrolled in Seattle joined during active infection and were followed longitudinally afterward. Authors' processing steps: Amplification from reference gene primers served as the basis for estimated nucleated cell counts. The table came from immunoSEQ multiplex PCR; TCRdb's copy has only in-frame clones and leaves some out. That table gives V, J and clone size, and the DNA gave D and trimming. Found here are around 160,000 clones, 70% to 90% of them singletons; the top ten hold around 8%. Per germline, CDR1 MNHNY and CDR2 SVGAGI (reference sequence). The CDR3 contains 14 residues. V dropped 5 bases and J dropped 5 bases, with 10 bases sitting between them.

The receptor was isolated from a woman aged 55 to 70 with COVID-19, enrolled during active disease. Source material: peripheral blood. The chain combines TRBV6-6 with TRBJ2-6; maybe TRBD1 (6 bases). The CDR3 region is CASSNTGWANVLTF. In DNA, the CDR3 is TGTGCCAGCAGTAACACAGGGTGGGCCAACGTCCTGACTTTC.